This T cell receptor beta chain was sequenced for a study of STAT3 mutations in large granular lymphocyte leukemia (dated by TCRdb to between 2018 and 2020). Broadly, across the study: Roughly half of the T-LGLL patients who were sequenced longitudinally carried canonical activating STAT3 mutations. From an initial cohort of about 200 LGL patients, 15 to 20 representative T-LGLL cases were selected for longitudinal TCRbeta and STAT3 sequencing. One or more immunosuppressive therapy regimens were given to more than half of T-LGLL patients, and hematologic response was seen in around 40% of the treated patients. As controls within the study, a couple of patients with natural killer LGL leukemia were also sequenced longitudinally. To reconstruct clonal hierarchy and dynamics, serial deep sequencing of TCRbeta CDR3 and STAT3 was performed in patients with T-cell large granular lymphocyte leukemia. Each patient was sequenced at an average of 4 time points, ranging from 2 to 8 samplings.

V is shortened by 7 bases, J by 5 bases, and the region joining them spans 14 bases. Looking up the germline V gene (reference sequence) yields CDR1 SEHNR and CDR2 FQNEAQ. The CDR3 spans 13 residues, from the cysteine through the phenylalanine. Left in the record is the CDR3 DNA by itself, 39 bases read in frame from the first base. TCRbeta libraries were sequenced on an Illumina MiSeq, and an average of about 41,000 productive templates per sample was obtained. The immunoSEQ assay, which uses multiplex PCR amplification, was used to generate TCRbeta CDR3 libraries. Per the authors' processing: Repertoire diversity was calculated as previously defined, with values near 0 taken to indicate extremely monoclonal samples. The table comes from immuneACCESS by way of TCRdb, which keeps in-frame sequences with V and J called. Part of the clones is missing from these tables; in studies checked, under half for an unresolved V gene and the rest for unknown reasons. D and trimming were read from the DNA, whereas the V and J calls and clone size are those reported in that table. The sample includes roughly 12,000 clones, with 65% to 90% observed a single time. The top ten hold 86% of the sample.

DNA was extracted from blood mononuclear cells, and the same DNA was used for both TCR and STAT3 sequencing. Of note for this clone: Its antigen is still unknown. Base-call qualities are not available, and no considerably larger clone is one nucleotide away.

Points the paper makes about the study in general: At least one immunodominant TCRbeta clonotype was identified in every T-LGLL patient, and multiple immunodominant subclonotypes were identified in about half of the T-LGLL patients. In several patients, dominant TCR clone burden exceeded STAT3 mutant burden, suggesting STAT3 mutation arose secondarily within a pre-expanded clone. Because no samples were available when a clone first appeared, clonal expansion had to be inferred from samplings taken at other points. The linking of therapy response to changes in TCR clonal burden was complicated by variable intervals between samplings and differing treatment regimens. Persisting codominant clonotypes in some patients meant a small but highly pathogenic clone may have been missed. In 6 of 18 patients, TCR clonotype switching occurred after therapy, and every newly emerging clone was STAT3 wild type.

The sequence derives from an older man with T-cell large granular lymphocyte leukemia. Some clones in this sample may be carry-over from other donors' samples. The age is the age at diagnosis. The sequenced material came from peripheral blood mononuclear cells. Recombination connected TRBV7-9 to TRBJ2-5; the D gene identity is not certain. The CDR3 loop reads CASTPGRGETQYF. At the DNA level, the sequence is TGTGCCAGCACCCCTGGACGTGGCGAGACCCAGTACTTC.